The clone carrying this T cell receptor (beta chain) was counted a few times. There are 13 residues in the CDR3. The V end lost 4 bases, the J end lost 1 base, and 10 bases lay between the germline ends. The germline CDR1 and CDR2 sequences are GTSNPN and SVGIG (reference sequence). The data are from a study of blood T cell repertoires in COVID-19. Study context: Donors in the United States, Italy and Spain gave samples during acute or convalescent COVID-19. The analysed material was cDNA or gDNA that came from T cells, B-cell-depleted T cells, or PBMCs.

Per the original methods: By means of reference gene primer amplification, nucleated cell counts were estimated. Repertoires were generated with immunoSEQ multiplex PCR, while TCRdb's copy carries only in-frame clones and drops some. That table furnishes V, J and clone size, whereas the DNA furnished D and trimming. The sample contains about 170,000 clones, approximately 86% of which appear only once. Input material: peripheral blood. This receptor was identified in a man aged 65-85 years with acute or convalescent COVID-19. V gene TRBV30 combines with J gene TRBJ1-1; the D is unclear. The CDR3 DNA follows: TGTGCCTGGATTAGGGAGGGGAACACTGAAGCTTTCTTT. Translation gives CAWIREGNTEAFF. The variable domain in full, completed from reference TRBV30 and TRBJ1-1, reads SQTIHQWPATLVQPVGSPLSLECTVEGTSNPNLYWYRQAAGRGLQLLFYSVGIGQISSEVPQNLSASRPQDRQFILSSKKLLLSDSGFYLCAWIREGNTEAFFGQGTRLTVV.